This note documents a single T cell receptor beta chain sequence. This clonotype appeared many times. Its antigen is unknown. No DNA is shown, since the ends of the CDR3 on it are uncertain; the CDR3 is the one TCRdb lists. TCRbeta-specific cDNA was reverse-transcribed from 500 ng total RNA using a constant-region primer and ProtoScript II reverse transcriptase. Three nested multiplex PCR rounds, following a slightly modified ARM-PCR procedure, were used to build the TCRbeta libraries. Each of the first two PCR rounds ran for approximately 10 cycles using multiplex TRBV1-TRBV30 forward primers together with a Cbeta reverse primer. Sample barcodes and Illumina adapters were added in a final 25-cycle PCR with Deep VentR polymerase. Before sequencing, amplicons of 200-500 bp were gel-purified using a QIAquick gel extraction kit. TCRbeta amplicons were sequenced on an Illumina HiSeq 2500 with 250-bp paired-end reads. From the authors' description of their analysis: Reads were quality-trimmed with Trimmomatic v0.33, and paired reads were merged with FLASH v1.2.11 to recover full CDR3 sequences. V, D and J germline segments were assigned to the rearranged TCRbeta sequences using MiGEC v1.2.1b. Clonotype statistics and Shannon-Wiener diversity indices were computed with VDJtools v1.0.0. Except for diversity analysis, only the 250 most abundant clonotypes of each sample were used in subsequent analyses to reduce sampling bias. Clones were called with MiXCR by TCRdb after fastp trimmed the public reads at Q25, and only in-frame beta chains were retained. Each entry merges the rows of one CDR3 protein and shows their most common DNA and genes. V and J calls and clone size were set by TCRdb, not the authors. This sample gives approximately 73,000 distinct CDR3 sequences in total; about 70% of them show up just once. The ten largest clones represent roughly 15% of the sample.

The sample belongs to a study of tumor-infiltrating lymphocytes in primary liver carcinoma (dated by TCRdb to the late 2010s). Describing the broader study: Of the five patients, three men and two women aged 30 to 69 years, four had hepatocellular carcinoma and one had combined HCC and intrahepatic cholangiocarcinoma. The five patients had tumors of stage T1-T3 N0M0, with maximum diameters ranging from about 4.2 to 10 cm. Each sample produced roughly 3.5 to 7.13 million productive TCRbeta reads, and read depth showed no significant difference between tissue types. For each liver tumor, the study sampled five regions along with adjacent normal tissue and blood, and applied TCRbeta repertoire sequencing, expression microarrays and whole-exome sequencing. A total of approximately 35 specimens from 5 patients, comprising approximately 25 tumor regions, 5 adjacent noncancerous liver tissues and 5 peripheral blood samples, were covered by TCRbeta repertoire sequencing. Agilent mRNA microarray profiling was performed on the 25 tumor region samples to relate TCRbeta repertoire diversity to the local molecular phenotype. Technical replicate repertoires showed high reproducibility, with mean shared-clone rates approximately 0.9 and correlation coefficients above 0.95.

Without any cell sorting, total RNA and DNA were co-extracted from around 18-30 mg of bulk tissue using the AllPrep DNA/RNA mini kit. Between late 2015 and March 2016, roughly five patients in China with histopathologically diagnosed primary liver carcinoma had surgical resection. At the time of sampling, the patients had chronic HBV infection and had not received any treatment. Five spatially separated regions were sampled from each tumor: the superior, inferior, left-lateral and right-lateral poles, plus the tumor centre. Histological examination found more than 75% viable tumor cells in every tumor sample. Each fresh piece of tumor and adjacent tissue was cut in two, with one half stored in RNAlater at -80 degrees C and the other half sent for histology. The CDR3 runs 16 amino acids, cysteine and phenylalanine included. CDR1 and CDR2 are drawn from the germline V gene: MNHEY, SVGEGT. What the research found in general, with its limitations: Because sequencing covered only the TCR beta chain and unpaired alpha chains were not captured, true repertoire diversity is likely underestimated. Since the samples were bulk and unsorted, there was no way to compare CD4+ and CD8+ T cell repertoires. Just about 7.5-25% of top clones turned up in all five regions of a tumor, which suggests spatial heterogeneity among tumor-infiltrating T cells. Repertoire overlap was found to be higher between tumor regions (mean around 35%) than between tumor-adjacent (17%) or tumor-blood (around 15%) pairs, consistent with antigen-driven expansion. A significantly larger repertoire fraction was made up by the top 250 clones in tumors than in blood (p = 0.039). The study included only a few patients, and the authors note findings should be validated in a larger study.

The sequence joins TRBV6-2 or TRBV6-3 to TRBJ2-1; TRBD2 is the table's D call and was not checked against the DNA. The sample consisted of liver tumor tissue from sampling region 4. This sample's cell subset or site label indicates: tumor region T4, right-lateral pole. The sequence was collected from a woman aged 55 to 70 with primary liver carcinoma and hepatitis B virus infection. The CDR3 here reads CASSTSTSGAYNEQFF.